These 24 T cell receptor beta chains came from one sample sequenced in a study of blood T cell repertoires in COVID-19. The table came from immunoSEQ multiplex PCR; TCRdb's copy has only in-frame clones and leaves some out. The sample holds under 300,000 clones, 70% to 75% seen once. The sample taken for sequencing was peripheral blood. All receptors derive from a woman older than 75 with acute or convalescent COVID-19.

This clone appeared a few times. In nucleotides, the CDR3 is TGTGCCAGCAATGGAGGTGGGTTAGGGGCCAACGTCCTGACTTTC. Translation gives CASNGGGLGANVLTF. The chain has TRBV6-5 and TRBJ2-6; maybe TRBD2 (5 bases). The CDR3 runs to 15 residues. Trimming removed 7 bases at V and 4 bases at J, with 14 bases between. The germline V gene encodes CDR1 MNHEY and CDR2 SVGAGI.

This rearrangement joins TRBV19 to TRBJ1-2, with 7 bases lining up with TRBD1. With V trimmed by 1 base and J by 4 bases, 6 bases remained unmatched. Germline V gene data show CDR1 as LNHDA and CDR2 as SQIVND (reference sequence). CDR3 length: 15 amino acids. The CDR3 loop reads CASSIAQQGTYGYTF. The CDR3 coding sequence is TGTGCCAGTAGTATAGCCCAACAGGGGACCTATGGCTACACCTTC.

In the case of this clone: At one end the junction does not follow the germline gene, possibly because of a read error. The V call is TRBV19, the J call TRBJ1-1, with D perhaps matching TRBD1 (6 bases). This CDR3 comprises 16 residues. Germline V lookup: CDR1 LNHDA, CDR2 SQIVND (reference sequence). The CDR3 here is CASSVRSGGRGTESFF. CDR3 nucleotide sequence: TGTGCCAGTAGTGTTCGTTCGGGGGGCCGGGGCACTGAATCTTTCTTT.

The chain combines TRBV6-6 with TRBJ2-6; D gene unclear. CDR1 MNHNY and CDR2 SVGAGI come from the germline V gene (reference sequence). V was trimmed by 10 bases and J by 1 base, leaving 8 bases between them. The CDR3 sequence is 13 residues long. The CDR3 DNA reads as TGTGCCACTGAGGAGTCTGGGGCCAACGTCCTGACTTTC. Protein: CATEESGANVLTF.

V gene TRBV7-9 combines with J gene TRBJ2-3, with 10 bases lining up with TRBD2. Germline V gene data show CDR1 as SEHNR and CDR2 as FQNEAQ (reference sequence). With V trimmed by 5 bases and J by 2 bases, 4 bases remained unmatched. The CDR3 consists of 15 residues. In nucleotides, the CDR3 is TGTGCCAGCAGCAAACTAGCGGGGATCACAGATACGCAGTATTTT. Residues: CASSKLAGITDTQYF.

This rearrangement joins TRBV5-1 to TRBJ1-6; D call uncertain. In germline, CDR1 is SGHRS, CDR2 YFSETQ. The CDR3 spans 14 residues. The V and J ends lost 0 bases and 10 bases respectively, with 11 bases between them. CDR3 bases: TGCGCCAGCAGCTTGGAGACTGCGGGGTCACCCCTCCACTTT. As protein: CASSLETAGSPLHF.

This clone was seen a few times. The chain employs TRBV3-1 (or the pseudogene TRBV3-2) and TRBJ1-4, with 11 nucleotides matching TRBD1. Germline V gives CDR1 LGHDT, CDR2 YNNKEL (reference sequence). J gave up 8 bases and V 2 bases, and 7 bases lay outside the gene matches. The CDR3 covers 16 residues. The CDR3 DNA is TGTGCCAGCAGCCAAATTCGGACAGGGGGCGGCGAAAAACTGTTTTTT. Protein: CASSQIRTGGGEKLFF.

The chain has TRBV2 and TRBJ2-1; 11 bases align to TRBD2. The V segment lost 2 bases and the J segment 7 bases; nucleotides outside the gene matches: 10. CDR3 length: 17 residues. CDR1 is SNHLY, CDR2 FYNNEI, per germline. CDR3 nucleotide sequence: TGTGCCAGCAGTGAAAGGGTTAGCGGGAGGGCCGGGAATGAGCAGTTCTTC. Protein: CASSERVSGRAGNEQFF. The entire variable domain, with the rest obtained from reference TRBV2 and TRBJ2-1, is as follows: EPEVTQTPSHQVTQMGQEVILRCVPISNHLYFYWYRQILGQKVEFLVSFYNNEISEKSEIFDDQFSVERPDGSNFTLKIRSTKLEDSAMYFCASSERVSGRAGNEQFFGPGTRLTVL.

The chain links TRBV27 to TRBJ1-5; 9 bases match TRBD1. Germline CDR1 reads MNHEY; CDR2 reads SMNVEV (reference sequence). Trimming at V came to 6 bases and at J to 3 bases, leaving 6 bases not matched to a gene. CDR3 size: 15 residues. CDR3 in DNA: TGTGCCAGCAGGGAACAGGGGGCCTACAATCAGCCCCAGCATTTT. It codes for CASREQGAYNQPQHF.

The genes are TRBV20-1 and TRBJ2-1; D perhaps matches TRBD1 (5 bases). Trimming shortened V by 3 bases and J by 14 bases, and 11 bases separated the two germline ends. The CDR3 spans 10 residues. Germline CDR1 is DFQATT and CDR2 is SNEGSKA (reference sequence). The DNA for the CDR3 is TGCAGTGCTAGGCTGAGCAGGGAGTTCTTC. This translates into CSARLSREFF.

The gene calls are TRBV9 and TRBJ2-1, with 9 bases matching TRBD1. V dropped 4 bases and J dropped 4; count of bases not matched to a gene: 9. Germline assignment: CDR1 SGDLS and CDR2 YYNGEE. This CDR3 region has 16 residues. The CDR3 is CASSQAPGTGYNEQFF. Written as DNA, the CDR3 is TGTGCCAGCAGCCAGGCCCCCGGGACAGGGTACAATGAGCAGTTCTTC.

This chain joins TRBV6-2 or TRBV6-3 and TRBJ1-6; D unresolved. This CDR3 has 12 amino acids. The germline V gene has CDR1 MNHEY and CDR2 SVGEGT. The V end was cut by 3 bases, the J end by 9 bases, with 6 bases between. The CDR3 nucleotides are TGTGCCAGCAGTTATACAGTTTCACCCCTCCACTTT. It yields the protein CASSYTVSPLHF.

This rearrangement joins TRBV19 to TRBJ1-1, with a weak D call TRBD1 (6 bases). Germline CDR1 is LNHDA and CDR2 is SQIVND (reference sequence). The V and J ends lost 10 bases and 0 bases respectively, with 12 bases between them. This CDR3 region has 13 residues. CDR3 coding DNA: TGTGCCACTCTAGGACAGATGAACACTGAAGCTTTCTTT. This translates into CATLGQMNTEAFF.

This clone was picked up a small number of times. The rearrangement links TRBV5-4 to TRBJ1-4; possibly TRBD1 for D (6 bases). Deletions cut 2 bases from V and 2 bases from J, with 10 bases between. This CDR3 comprises 15 residues. Per germline, CDR1 SGHNT and CDR2 YYREEE (reference sequence). The CDR3 reads CASSFSTGTNEKLFF. In DNA, the CDR3 is TGTGCCAGCAGCTTCAGTACAGGGACTAATGAAAAACTGTTTTTT.

DNA of the CDR3: TGCGCCAGCAGTCAAATATCTCAGCCCCAGCATTTT. The encoded protein is CASSQISQPQHF. The chain carries TRBV23-1 and TRBJ1-5; no definite D call. TRBV23-1 is reported as an ORF; its role is uncertain. V gave up 2 bases and J gave up 6 bases, with 5 bases separating them. The CDR3 sequence is 12 residues long.

V and J are TRBV19 and TRBJ1-5, with D tentatively TRBD1 (5 bases). CDR1 and CDR2 from the germline V gene are LNHDA and SQIVND (reference sequence). The CDR3 loop spans 15 amino acids. Trimming took 7 bases from V and 0 from J, leaving 13 bases between them. For the CDR3, the DNA is TGTGCCAGTACGGACAAGGCCTATAGCAATCAGCCCCAGCATTTT. Translating gives CASTDKAYSNQPQHF.

J is TRBJ2-2 and V is TRBV5-5; perhaps TRBD1 as D (5 bases). The V gene lost 6 bases and the J gene lost 1 base, with 10 bases spanning the gap. Germline V CDR1 and CDR2: SGHKS, YYEKEE (reference sequence). The CDR3 extends over 14 amino acids. In DNA form, the CDR3 reads TGTGCCAGCACACGCCAGGGGAACACCGGGGAGCTGTTTTTT. Its protein product is CASTRQGNTGELFF.

The rearrangement uses TRBV6-1 and TRBJ2-2; 7 bases fit TRBD2. Germline V lookup: CDR1 MNHNS, CDR2 SASEGT. Trimming took 8 bases from V and 2 from J; bases not matched to a gene: 5. The CDR3 spans 14 residues. CDR3 sequence (DNA): TGTGCCAGCGCCTCGGGACTAAACACCGGGGAGCTGTTTTTT. It translates to CASASGLNTGELFF.

A few counts support this clone. The chain carries TRBV7-7 and TRBJ2-1, with TRBD2 matching over 7 bases. Trimming took 6 bases from V and 9 from J; bases not matched to a gene: 17. Per the germline V gene, CDR1 is SSHAT and CDR2 is FNYEAQ (reference sequence). There are 16 residues in the CDR3. For the CDR3, the DNA is TGTGCCAGCAGATACCTTGGGCGGGAGAGGTACTTTGAGCAGTTCTTC. Residues: CASRYLGRERYFEQFF.

The chain combines TRBV7-9 with TRBJ2-6, with D possibly TRBD1 on 6 matching bases. In germline, CDR1 is SEHNR, CDR2 FQNEAQ (reference sequence). The CDR3 totals 15 residues. Trimming stripped 4 bases from V and 2 bases from J, with 9 bases between. CDR3 in DNA: TGTGCCAGCAGCTCCGGACAGACTGGGGCCAACGTCCTGACTTTC. Amino acids: CASSSGQTGANVLTF.

The J gene is TRBJ2-7, the V gene TRBV13; 10 nucleotides line up with TRBD1. CDR1 is PRHDT and CDR2 is FYEKMQ in the germline V gene (reference sequence). V lost 3 bases and J lost 6; bases outside the gene matches: 2. This CDR3 has 13 residues. CDR3 DNA sequence: TGTGCCAGCAGCTTCGGACAGGGGGGCGAGCAGTACTTC. It codes for CASSFGQGGEQYF.

The rearrangement links TRBV5-4 to TRBJ1-1, with D perhaps TRBD1 (6 bases). The germline V gene has CDR1 SGHNT and CDR2 YYREEE (reference sequence). Trimming shortened V by 4 bases and J by 3 bases, and 16 bases separated the two germline ends. CDR3 length: 15 residues. The CDR3 sequence is CASSTTGSGYTEAFF. The CDR3 DNA reads as TGTGCCAGCAGCACGACAGGTTCTGGTTACACTGAAGCTTTCTTT.

The chain links TRBV5-6 to TRBJ2-1, with TRBD1 matching 7 bases. Looked up from germline, CDR1 is SGHDT and CDR2 is YYEEEE. The CDR3 is 15 residues long. The V and J ends lost 1 base and 6 bases, in that order; junction bases with no gene match: 7. CDR3 in amino acids: CASSLRQGYGNEQFF. CDR3 nucleotides: TGTGCCAGCAGCTTGAGACAGGGCTATGGCAATGAGCAGTTCTTC. Full variable domain (missing parts from reference TRBV5-6 and TRBJ2-1): DAGVTQSPTHLIKTRGQQVTLRCSPKSGHDTVSWYQQALGQGPQFIFQYYEEEERQRGNFPDRFSGHQFPNYSSELNVNALLLGDSALYLCASSLRQGYGNEQFFGPGTRLTVL.

The chain joins TRBV10-3 to TRBJ2-1; perhaps TRBD1 as D (6 bases). Germline values: CDR1 ENHRY, CDR2 SYGVKD. The CDR3 spans 17 residues. Trimming took off 0 bases at V and 6 bases at J, with 18 bases between the two ends. Written as DNA, the CDR3 is TGTGCCATCAGTGAGTCGACCGGCCGAGGCAGGGGCAATGAGCAGTTCTTC. Translated: CAISESTGRGRGNEQFF.